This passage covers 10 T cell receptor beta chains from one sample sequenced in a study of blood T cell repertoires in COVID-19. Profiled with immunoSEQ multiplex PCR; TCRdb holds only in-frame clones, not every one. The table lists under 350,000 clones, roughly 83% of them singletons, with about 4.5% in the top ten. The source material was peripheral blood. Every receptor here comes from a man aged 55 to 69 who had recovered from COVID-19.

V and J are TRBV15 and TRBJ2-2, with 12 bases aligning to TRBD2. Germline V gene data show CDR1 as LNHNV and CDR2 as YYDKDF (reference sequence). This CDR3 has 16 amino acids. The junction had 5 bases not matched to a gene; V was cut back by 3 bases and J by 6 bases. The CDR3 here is CATSRTASGGAGELFF. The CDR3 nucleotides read TGTGCCACCAGCAGGACCGCTAGCGGGGGGGCCGGGGAGCTGTTTTTT.

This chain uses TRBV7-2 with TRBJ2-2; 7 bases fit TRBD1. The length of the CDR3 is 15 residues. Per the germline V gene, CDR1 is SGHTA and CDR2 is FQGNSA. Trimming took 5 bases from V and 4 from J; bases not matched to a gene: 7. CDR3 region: CASSPAGTVTGELFF. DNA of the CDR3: TGTGCCAGCAGCCCGGCCGGGACAGTCACCGGGGAGCTGTTTTTT. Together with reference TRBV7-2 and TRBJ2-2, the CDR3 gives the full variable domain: GAGVSQSPSNKVTEKGKDVELRCDPISGHTALYWYRQSLGQGLEFLIYFQGNSAPDKSGLPSDRFSAERTGGSVSTLTIQRTQQEDSAVYLCASSPAGTVTGELFFGEGSRLTVL.

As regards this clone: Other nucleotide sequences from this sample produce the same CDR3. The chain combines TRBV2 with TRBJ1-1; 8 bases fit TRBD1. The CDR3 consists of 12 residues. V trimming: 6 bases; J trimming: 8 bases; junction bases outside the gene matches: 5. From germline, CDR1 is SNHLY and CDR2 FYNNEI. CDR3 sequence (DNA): TGTGCCAGCAGCGAGGACAGGGCGGAAGCTTTCTTT. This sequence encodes CASSEDRAEAFF.

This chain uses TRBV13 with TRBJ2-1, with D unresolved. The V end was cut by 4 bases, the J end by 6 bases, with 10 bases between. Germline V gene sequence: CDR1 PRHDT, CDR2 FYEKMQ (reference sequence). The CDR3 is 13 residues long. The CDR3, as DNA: TGTGCCAGCAGCTACCAACGACTCAATGAGCAGTTCTTC. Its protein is CASSYQRLNEQFF.

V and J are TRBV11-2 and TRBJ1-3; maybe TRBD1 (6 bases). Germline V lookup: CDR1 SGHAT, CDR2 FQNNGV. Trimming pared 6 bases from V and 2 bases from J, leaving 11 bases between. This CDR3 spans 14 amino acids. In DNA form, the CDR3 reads TGTGCCAGCAGTACAGGGTCGCCTGGAAACACCATATATTTT. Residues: CASSTGSPGNTIYF.

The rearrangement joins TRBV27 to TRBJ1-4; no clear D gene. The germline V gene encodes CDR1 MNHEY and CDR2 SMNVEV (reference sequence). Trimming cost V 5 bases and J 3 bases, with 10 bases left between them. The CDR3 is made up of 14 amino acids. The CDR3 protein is CASSPWSSNEKLFF. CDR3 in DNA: TGTGCCAGCAGTCCTTGGAGTTCTAATGAAAAACTGTTTTTT.

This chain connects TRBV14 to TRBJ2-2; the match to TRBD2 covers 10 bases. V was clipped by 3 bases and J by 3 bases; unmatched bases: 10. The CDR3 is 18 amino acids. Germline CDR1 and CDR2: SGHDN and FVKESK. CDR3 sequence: CASSQGSGLASYTGELFF. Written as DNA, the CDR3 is TGTGCCAGCAGCCAGGGTTCGGGACTAGCGAGCTACACCGGGGAGCTGTTTTTT.

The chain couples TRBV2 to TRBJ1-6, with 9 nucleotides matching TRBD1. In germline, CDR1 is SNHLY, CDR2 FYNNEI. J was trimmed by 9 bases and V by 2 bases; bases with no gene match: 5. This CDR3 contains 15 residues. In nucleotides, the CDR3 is TGTGCCAGCAGTGAAAGGGGACAGGGAGTTTCACCCCTCCACTTT. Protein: CASSERGQGVSPLHF.

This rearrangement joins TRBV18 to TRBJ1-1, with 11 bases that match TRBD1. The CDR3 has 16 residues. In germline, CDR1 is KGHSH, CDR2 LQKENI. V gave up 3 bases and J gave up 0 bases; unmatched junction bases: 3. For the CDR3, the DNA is TGTGCCAGCTCACCGGGGACAGGGGGTTTGAACACTGAAGCTTTCTTT. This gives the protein CASSPGTGGLNTEAFF.

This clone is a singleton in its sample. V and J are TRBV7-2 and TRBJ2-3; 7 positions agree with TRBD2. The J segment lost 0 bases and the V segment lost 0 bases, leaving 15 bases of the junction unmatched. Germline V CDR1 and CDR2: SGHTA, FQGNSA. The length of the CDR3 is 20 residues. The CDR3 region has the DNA TGTGCCAGCAGCTTAGCCCTCGGGACTAAGGTACGCGCCAGCACAGATACGCAGTATTTT. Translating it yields CASSLALGTKVRASTDTQYF.